The 14 T cell receptor beta chains below all came from one sample that was sequenced in a study of CD4 and CD8 cells across lung adenocarcinoma regions. TCRdb analysed the PCR reads with MiXCR anew, one entry per CDR3 protein. The sample gives tens of thousands of distinct CDR3 sequences, under 60% of which show up once; 48% is in the top ten. Material: CD8+ T cells from the center of a lung tumor. The source is a male donor with lung adenocarcinoma. The CD4 and CD8 labels of this study may be unreliable.

This clonotype was seen a handful of times. V usage is TRBV7-8 and J usage is TRBJ2-2, with D possibly matching TRBD1 (6 bases). V was shortened by 4 bases and J by 0 bases, with 9 bases between the two germline ends. Germline assignment: CDR1 SGHVS and CDR2 FQNEAQ. This CDR3 contains 15 residues. CDR3 sequence (DNA): TGTGCCAGCAGCTGGCAGGGGTCGAACACCGGGGAGCTGTTTTTT. It is translated as CASSWQGSNTGELFF.

This clonotype was counted many times. The gene calls are TRBV6-1 and TRBJ1-2; no firm D call. Trimming took off 1 base at V and 8 bases at J, with 11 bases between the two ends. The germline CDR1 and CDR2 sequences are MNHNS and SASEGT. The CDR3 sequence is 13 residues long. The CDR3 sequence: CASSEEGPWGYTF. DNA of the CDR3: TGTGCCAGCAGTGAAGAAGGCCCGTGGGGCTACACCTTC.

This clonotype was seen many times. This rearrangement joins TRBV6-9 to TRBJ2-7, with 7 bases aligning to TRBD2. The CDR3 runs to 18 residues. The germline gives CDR1 MNHGY, CDR2 SVAAGI. V was clipped by 2 bases and J by 2 bases; unmatched bases: 15. CDR3 DNA sequence: TGTGCCAGCAGTTATCGGACAACGAGAGCGGGAATCGCCTACGAGCAGTACTTC. The encoded protein is CASSYRTTRAGIAYEQYF.

With regard to this clonotype: A read error may produce the germline difference seen at one junction end. The J gene is TRBJ2-4, the V gene TRBV27, with D possibly matching TRBD2 (6 bases). CDR1 and CDR2 from the germline V gene are MNHEY and SMNVEV (reference sequence). The CDR3 runs to 16 residues. The CDR3 sequence is CASARGEGRGKDIQYF. The CDR3, as DNA: TGTGCCAGCGCGCGGGGAGAGGGTCGTGGCAAAGACATCCAGTACTTC.

This clonotype was detected ten times or more. The rearrangement links TRBV7-2 to TRBJ1-2; maybe TRBD1 (5 bases). V was cut by 5 bases and J by 8 bases, with 18 bases left in between. This CDR3 region has 14 residues. Germline V gives CDR1 SGHTA, CDR2 FQGNSA. The CDR3 DNA follows: TGTGCCAGCAGCCCCGGGGCCCGTTTGGCGGGCTACACCTTC. Translated: CASSPGARLAGYTF.

The chain employs TRBV27 and TRBJ2-3; possible D gene TRBD1, 5 bases. V was clipped by 9 bases and J by 12 bases, with 28 bases between them. CDR3 length: 15 amino acids. Per the germline V gene, CDR1 is MNHEY and CDR2 is SMNVEV (reference sequence). The CDR3 coding sequence is TGTGCCAGGGGGCTCGAGGCCCGTGGCGCAGAGACCCAGTATTTT. Translated: CARGLEARGAETQYF.

This clonotype rates as medium-sized. The chain has TRBV6-5 and TRBJ2-2, with 7 bases fitting TRBD1. Germline V gene data show CDR1 as MNHEY and CDR2 as SVGAGI. This CDR3 has 13 amino acids. After removal of 7 bases from V and 5 bases from J, the junction contained 4 bases not matched to a gene. The CDR3 region is CASNRGGTGELFF. In nucleotides, the CDR3 is TGTGCCAGCAACAGGGGCGGTACCGGGGAGCTGTTTTTT.

This clonotype was observed a few times. The rearrangement joins TRBV5-1 to TRBJ2-6, with TRBD1 matching over 7 bases. This CDR3 is 16 amino acids long. With 2 bases clipped from V and 4 bases from J, the junction kept 6 bases outside the gene matches. CDR1 is SGHRS, CDR2 YFSETQ, per germline. The CDR3 loop is CASSFQTGNGANVLTF. In DNA, the CDR3 is TGCGCCAGCAGCTTCCAGACAGGGAACGGGGCCAACGTCCTGACTTTC. The full variable domain, in which reference TRBV5-1 and TRBJ2-6 provide the parts outside the CDR3, is KAGVTQTPRYLIKTRGQQVTLSCSPISGHRSVSWYQQTPGQGLQFLFEYFSETQRNKGNFPGRFSGRQFSNSRSEMNVSTLELGDSALYLCASSFQTGNGANVLTFGAGSRLTVL.

The V call is TRBV25-1, the J call TRBJ2-4; D may match TRBD1 or TRBD2 (6 bases each). Trimming took 3 bases from V and 13 from J, leaving 25 bases between them. The CDR3 has 16 residues. Germline V gene sequence: CDR1 MGHDK, CDR2 SYGVNS. The DNA for the CDR3 is TGTGCCAGCAGTGATCGGGGGCCGAGCGCCAAAGATACGCAGTACTTC. Its protein is CASSDRGPSAKDTQYF. The variable domain in full, with the rest retrieved from reference TRBV25-1 and TRBJ2-4, is EADIYQTPRYLVIGTGKKITLECSQTMGHDKMYWYQQDPGMELHLIHYSYGVNSTEKGDLSSESTVSRIRTEHFPLTLESARPSHTSQYLCASSDRGPSAKDTQYFGAGTRLSVL.

This sequence joins TRBV5-1 and TRBJ2-6, with D maybe TRBD1 (5 bases). V was pared by 4 bases and J by 4 bases, with 12 bases between. Germline V gives CDR1 SGHRS, CDR2 YFSETQ. CDR3 length: 15 amino acids. Here the CDR3 DNA reads TGCGCCAGCAGCCTTCGGCCAGGGGGGGCCAACGTCCTGACTTTC. Its translation: CASSLRPGGANVLTF.

The DNA of the CDR3 is TGTGCCAGCAGCACGTCCCTCGGCGGGGGGCCGCCCCAAGAGACCCAGTACTTC. This sequence encodes CASSTSLGGGPPQETQYF. V gene TRBV6-1 combines with J gene TRBJ2-3; 8 positions match TRBD2. The J call is doubtful: the DNA matches TRBJ2-5 better. Germline V gives CDR1 MNHNS, CDR2 SASEGT. The CDR3 is 18 residues long.

The sample holds a few counts of this clonotype. The chain joins TRBV6-5 to TRBJ1-2, with D perhaps TRBD1 (5 bases). CDR3 size: 15 residues. V shed 2 bases and J shed 4 bases, with 14 bases lying between them. CDR1 is MNHEY and CDR2 is SVGAGI in the germline V gene. The CDR3 DNA is TGTGCCAGCAGTTACCGGGGGAGCGGCGGCTATGGCTACACCTTC. Translated, it gives CASSYRGSGGYGYTF.

The J gene is TRBJ2-1, the V gene TRBV6-1, with 8 bases lining up with TRBD1. The J call is doubtful: the DNA matches TRBJ2-7 better. Germline V CDR1 and CDR2: MNHNS, SASEGT. This CDR3 region has 14 residues. Written as DNA, the CDR3 is TGTGCCAGCAGTGAAACGGACAGGGTTTACGAGCAGTACTTC. Protein: CASSETDRVYEQYF.

The V gene is TRBV12-3 or TRBV12-4, the J gene TRBJ2-1; D uncertain. Trimming removed 3 bases at V and 5 bases at J, with 17 bases between. This CDR3 has 16 residues. CDR3 bases: TGTGCCAGCAGTTTGATTCTATCGGTTGGAGACAATGAGCAGTTCTTC. As protein: CASSLILSVGDNEQFF.